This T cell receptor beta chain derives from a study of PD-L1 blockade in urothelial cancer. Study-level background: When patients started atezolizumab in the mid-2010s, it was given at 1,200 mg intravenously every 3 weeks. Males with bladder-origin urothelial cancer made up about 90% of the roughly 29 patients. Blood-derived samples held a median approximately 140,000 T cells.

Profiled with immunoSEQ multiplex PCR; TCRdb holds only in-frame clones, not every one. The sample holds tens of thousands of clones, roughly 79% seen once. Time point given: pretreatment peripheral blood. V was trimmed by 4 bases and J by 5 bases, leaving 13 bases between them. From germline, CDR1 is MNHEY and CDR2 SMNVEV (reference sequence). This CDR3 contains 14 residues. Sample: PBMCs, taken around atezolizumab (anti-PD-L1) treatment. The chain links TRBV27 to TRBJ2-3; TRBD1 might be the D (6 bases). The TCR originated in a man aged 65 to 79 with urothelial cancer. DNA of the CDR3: TGTGCCAGCAGTTATAGACAAGGGGGAGATACGCAGTATTTT. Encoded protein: CASSYRQGGDTQYF.